The clone carrying this T cell receptor (beta chain) occurred many times. The antigen is unknown. TCRdb itself ran the reads through MiXCR, one entry per CDR3 protein. The sample consists of under 200,000 distinct CDR3 sequences, 7.5% to 10% of them appearing once. With 4 bases clipped from V and 7 bases from J, the junction kept 5 bases outside the gene matches. Germline CDR1 SGHVS, CDR2 FQNEAQ. This CDR3 is built from 16 residues. This entry belongs to a study of T cell repertoires in cytomegalovirus infection. Study information: From public TCR beta signatures came an indication of both CMV infection and matching HLA type.

General study findings and limits: CMV-specific TCR beta clonotypes restricted by HLA-C dominated the ex vivo response. Individuals carrying CMV plus the relevant HLA were identified by cumulative frequency of public TCR beta families.

This clonotype was sampled from a human donor in good health (CMV status not recorded). Some clones in this sample may be carry-over from other donors' samples. The rearrangement uses TRBV7-8 and TRBJ2-1; 15 nucleotides line up with TRBD2. Sequenced sample: PBMCs. The CDR3 DNA reads TGTGCCAGCAGCTCAACTGGACTAGCGGGAGGGAATGAGCAGTTCTTC. The encoded protein is CASSSTGLAGGNEQFF.